What follows is one T cell receptor beta chain and its context. The antigen is unknown. Only in-frame clones appear in the TCRdb table, and some are missing; sequencing was by immunoSEQ multiplex PCR. This table holds around 2,000,000 clones, 85% to 95% found once. The data originate from a study of shared clonotypes between healthy human individuals. In the study overall: Per-donor plates numbered three CD4 naive, three CD4 memory, two CD8 naive and one CD8 memory. Study results and caveats: Only blood samples were collected, and tissue repertoires likely differ. Across several donors, naive CD4 shared 5% to 6.5%, naive CD8 3% to 3.5%, memory CD4 roughly 2.1%, memory CD8 0.4%.

Naivety among CD8 cells was defined by CD45RO negativity and positive CCR7 selection, thereby excluding terminally differentiated effector memory CD45RA+ cells. The origin of this receptor is a man aged 18-30 years in good health. Some clones in this sample may be carry-over from other donors' samples. Sequenced: naive CD8+ T cells from PBMCs.

The CDR3 sequence: CASSLPPSQGYTF. DNA of the CDR3: TGTGCCAGCAGCTTACCTCCCTCCCAAGGCTACACCTTC. V gene TRBV7-9 combines with J gene TRBJ1-2; no clear D gene. The CDR3 loop spans 13 amino acids. CDR1 is SEHNR, CDR2 FQNEAQ, per germline (reference sequence). The ends were cut back, 2 bases at V and 8 bases at J, with 12 bases in the middle.